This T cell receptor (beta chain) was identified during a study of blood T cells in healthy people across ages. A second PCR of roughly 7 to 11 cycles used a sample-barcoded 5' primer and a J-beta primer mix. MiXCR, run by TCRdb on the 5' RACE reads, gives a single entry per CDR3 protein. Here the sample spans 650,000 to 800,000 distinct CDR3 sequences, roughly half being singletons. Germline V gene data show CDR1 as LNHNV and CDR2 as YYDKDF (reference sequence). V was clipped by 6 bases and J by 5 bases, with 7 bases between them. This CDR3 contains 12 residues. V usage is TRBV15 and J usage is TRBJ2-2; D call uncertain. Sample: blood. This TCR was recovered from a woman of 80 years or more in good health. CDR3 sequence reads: CATSVGTGELFF. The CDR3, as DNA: TGTGCCACCAGTGTGGGTACCGGGGAGCTGTTTTTT.